This T cell receptor (beta chain) emerged from a study of T-cell memory formation after mild COVID-19. On the study more broadly: Clusters of TCRs were largely donor specific. Study conclusions and caveats: A subset of responding clones appeared in pre-infection memory, suggesting cross-reactive memory joined. Balance between CD4 and CD8 was seen in clones contracting day 15 to 85, and a CD4+ lean was seen in later expanders. Clonal second-wave expansions that peaked on day 37 had unconfirmed SARS-CoV-2 specificity.

TCRdb re-called the 5' RACE reads with MiXCR, one entry per CDR3 protein. The sample shows 580,000 or so distinct CDR3 sequences, roughly 17% of them seen only once. V was clipped by 3 bases and J by 7 bases, with 16 bases between them. The germline CDR1 and CDR2 sequences are LGHDT and YNNKEL (reference sequence). This CDR3 spans 16 amino acids. Comment on this clonotype: Its antigen is not identified.

Sequencing used PBMCs or a T cell subset sorted from them (not recorded which). V usage is TRBV3-1 and J usage is TRBJ1-6; a possible D gene is TRBD1 (5 bases). The sequence derives from an adult woman who had mild COVID-19 (a few samples of this study predate the infection). Cell type and time point are not known. The CDR3 nucleotides are TGTGCCAGCAGCCACATTCGGGGGACGGGAAATTCACCCCTCCACTTT. It translates to CASSHIRGTGNSPLHF.